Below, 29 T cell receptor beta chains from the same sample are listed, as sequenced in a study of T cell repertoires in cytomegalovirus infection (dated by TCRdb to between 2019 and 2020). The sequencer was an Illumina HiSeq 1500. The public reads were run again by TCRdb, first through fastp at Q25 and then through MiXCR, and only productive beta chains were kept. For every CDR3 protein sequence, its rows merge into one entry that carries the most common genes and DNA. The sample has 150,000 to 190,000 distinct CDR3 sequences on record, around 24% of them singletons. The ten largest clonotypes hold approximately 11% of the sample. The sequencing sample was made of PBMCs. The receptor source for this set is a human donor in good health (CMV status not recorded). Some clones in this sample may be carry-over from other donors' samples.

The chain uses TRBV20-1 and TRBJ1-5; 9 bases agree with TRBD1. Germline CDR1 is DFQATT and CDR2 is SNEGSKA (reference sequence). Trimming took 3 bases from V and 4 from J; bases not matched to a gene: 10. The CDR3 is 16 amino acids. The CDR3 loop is CSASGLGQGGNQPQHF. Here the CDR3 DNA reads TGCAGTGCTAGCGGTTTGGGACAGGGAGGGAATCAGCCCCAGCATTTT.

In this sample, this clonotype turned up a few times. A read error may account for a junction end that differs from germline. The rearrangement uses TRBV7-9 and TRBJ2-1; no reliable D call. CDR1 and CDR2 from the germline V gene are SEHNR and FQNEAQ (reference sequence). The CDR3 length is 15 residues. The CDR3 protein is CTSSFAVGRSIGQFF. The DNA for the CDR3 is TGTACCAGCAGCTTCGCGGTAGGACGGTCGATCGGGCAGTTCTTC.

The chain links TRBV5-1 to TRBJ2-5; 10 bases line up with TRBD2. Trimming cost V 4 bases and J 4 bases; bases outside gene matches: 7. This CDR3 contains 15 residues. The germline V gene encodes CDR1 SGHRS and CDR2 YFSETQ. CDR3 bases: TGCGCCAGCAGCCCGCTAGCGGGAGCGGGAGAGACCCAGTACTTC. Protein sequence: CASSPLAGAGETQYF. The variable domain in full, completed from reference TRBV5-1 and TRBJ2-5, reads KAGVTQTPRYLIKTRGQQVTLSCSPISGHRSVSWYQQTPGQGLQFLFEYFSETQRNKGNFPGRFSGRQFSNSRSEMNVSTLELGDSALYLCASSPLAGAGETQYFGPGTRLLVL.

The CDR3 is CASSLVRAQGARAFF. DNA of the CDR3: TGTGCCAGCAGTTTAGTTCGGGCTCAGGGGGCGCGTGCTTTCTTT. The chain carries TRBV27 and TRBJ1-1; TRBD1 aligns across 8 bases. This CDR3 has 15 residues. The germline gives CDR1 MNHEY, CDR2 SMNVEV (reference sequence). The V and J ends lost 2 bases and 11 bases, in that order; junction bases with no gene match: 13.

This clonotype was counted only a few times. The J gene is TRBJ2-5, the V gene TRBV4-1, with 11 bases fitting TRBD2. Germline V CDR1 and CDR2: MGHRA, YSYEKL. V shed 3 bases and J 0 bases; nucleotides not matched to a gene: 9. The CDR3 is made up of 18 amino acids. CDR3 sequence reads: CASSHIPSGGRDQETQYF. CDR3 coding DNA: TGCGCCAGCAGCCATATCCCTAGCGGGGGGCGAGACCAAGAGACCCAGTACTTC.

The CDR3 here is CASSFGLAIDTDTQYF. CDR3 bases: TGCGCCAGCAGCTTCGGTCTAGCGATAGACACAGATACGCAGTATTTT. This sequence joins TRBV5-1 and TRBJ2-3; a possible D gene is TRBD2 (6 bases). V was cut by 2 bases and J by 2 bases, with 15 bases left in between. CDR1 SGHRS and CDR2 YFSETQ come from the germline V gene. The CDR3 is 16 residues long.

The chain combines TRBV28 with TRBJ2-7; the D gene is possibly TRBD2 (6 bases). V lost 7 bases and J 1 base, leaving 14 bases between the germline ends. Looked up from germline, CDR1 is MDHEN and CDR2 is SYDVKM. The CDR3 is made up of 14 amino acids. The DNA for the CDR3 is TGTGCCAGCACCCGCTTCGGGGGTTCCTACGAGCAGTACTTC. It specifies CASTRFGGSYEQYF.

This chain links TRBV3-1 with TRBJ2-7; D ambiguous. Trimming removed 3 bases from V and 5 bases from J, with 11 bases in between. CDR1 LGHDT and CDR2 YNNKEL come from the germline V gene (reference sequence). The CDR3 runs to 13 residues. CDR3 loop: CASSHLTGNEQYF. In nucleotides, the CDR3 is TGTGCCAGCAGCCACCTCACCGGAAACGAGCAGTACTTC.

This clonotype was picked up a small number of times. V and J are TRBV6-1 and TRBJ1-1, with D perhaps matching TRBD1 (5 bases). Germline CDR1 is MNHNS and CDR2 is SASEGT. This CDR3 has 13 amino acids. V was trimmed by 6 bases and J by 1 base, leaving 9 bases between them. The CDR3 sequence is CASRRTPNTEAFF. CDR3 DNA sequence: TGTGCCAGCAGAAGGACACCGAACACTGAAGCTTTCTTT.

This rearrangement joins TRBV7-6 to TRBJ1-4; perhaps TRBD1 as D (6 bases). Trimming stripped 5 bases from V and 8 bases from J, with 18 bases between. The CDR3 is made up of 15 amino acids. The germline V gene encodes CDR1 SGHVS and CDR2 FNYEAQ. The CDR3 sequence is CASSRSGGGMEKLFF. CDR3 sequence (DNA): TGTGCCAGCAGCCGAAGCGGGGGCGGGATGGAAAAACTGTTTTTT. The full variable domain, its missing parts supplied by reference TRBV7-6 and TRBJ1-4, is GAGVSQSPRYKVTKRGQDVALRCDPISGHVSLYWYRQALGQGPEFLTYFNYEAQQDKSGLPNDRFSAERPEGSISTLTIQRTEQRDSAMYRCASSRSGGGMEKLFFGSGTQLSVL.

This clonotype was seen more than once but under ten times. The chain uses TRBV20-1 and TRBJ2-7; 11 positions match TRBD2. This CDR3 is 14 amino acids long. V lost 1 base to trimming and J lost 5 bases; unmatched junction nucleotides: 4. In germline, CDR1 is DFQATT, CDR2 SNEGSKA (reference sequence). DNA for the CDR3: TGCAGTGCTAGAGGTGGTAGCGGGGGGGACGAGCAGTACTTC. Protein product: CSARGGSGGDEQYF.

CDR3 coding DNA: TGTGCCAGCAGGGGACTAGCGGGAGGGAGCGACGAGCAGTACTTC. Translating it yields CASRGLAGGSDEQYF. V gene TRBV27 combines with J gene TRBJ2-7; 16 bases fit TRBD2. CDR1 MNHEY and CDR2 SMNVEV come from the germline V gene (reference sequence). The J segment lost 5 bases and the V segment lost 6 bases, leaving 4 bases of the junction unmatched. The CDR3 totals 15 residues.

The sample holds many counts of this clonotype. For the CDR3, the DNA is TGTGCCAGCAGCTGGGGAAATCAGCCCCAGCATTTT. Its translation: CASSWGNQPQHF. The J gene is TRBJ1-5, the V gene TRBV7-9, with unresolved D. Germline V gene sequence: CDR1 SEHNR, CDR2 FQNEAQ (reference sequence). V dropped 4 bases and J dropped 4 bases, with 5 bases sitting between them. The CDR3 runs 12 residues.

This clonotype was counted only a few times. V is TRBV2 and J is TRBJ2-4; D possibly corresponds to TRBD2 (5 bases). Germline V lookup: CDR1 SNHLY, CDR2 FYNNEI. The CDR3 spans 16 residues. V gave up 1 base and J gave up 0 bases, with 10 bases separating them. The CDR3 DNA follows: TGTGCCAGCAGTGAAGACGGGATGGGAGCCAAAAACATTCAGTACTTC. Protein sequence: CASSEDGMGAKNIQYF.

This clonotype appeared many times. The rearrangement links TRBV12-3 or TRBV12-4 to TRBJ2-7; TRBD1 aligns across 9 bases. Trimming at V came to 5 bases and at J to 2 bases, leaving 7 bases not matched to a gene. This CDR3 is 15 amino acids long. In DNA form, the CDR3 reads TGTGCCAGCAGTCCGACAGGGGGGCGGACCTACGAGCAGTACTTC. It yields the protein CASSPTGGRTYEQYF.

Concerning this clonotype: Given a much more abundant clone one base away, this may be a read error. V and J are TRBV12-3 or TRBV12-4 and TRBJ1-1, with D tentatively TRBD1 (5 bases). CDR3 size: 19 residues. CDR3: CVSSLSLLWGVAGNTEAFF. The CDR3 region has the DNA TGTGTCAGCAGTTTATCGTTGTTGTGGGGGGTTGCGGGGAACACTGAAGCTTTCTTT.

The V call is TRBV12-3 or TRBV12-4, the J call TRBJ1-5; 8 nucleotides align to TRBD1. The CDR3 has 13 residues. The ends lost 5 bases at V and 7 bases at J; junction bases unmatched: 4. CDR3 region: CASSTQGAQPQHF. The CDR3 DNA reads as TGTGCCAGCAGTACTCAGGGGGCCCAGCCCCAGCATTTT.

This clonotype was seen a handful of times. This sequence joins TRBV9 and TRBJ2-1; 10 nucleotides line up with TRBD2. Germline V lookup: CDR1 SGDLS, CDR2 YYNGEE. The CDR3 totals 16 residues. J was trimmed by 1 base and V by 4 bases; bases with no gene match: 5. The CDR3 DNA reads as TGTGCCAGCAGCCAGACTAGCGGGCCTTCCTACAATGAGCAGTTCTTC. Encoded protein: CASSQTSGPSYNEQFF. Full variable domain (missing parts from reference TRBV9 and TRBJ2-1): DSGVTQTPKHLITATGQRVTLRCSPRSGDLSVYWYQQSLDQGLQFLIQYYNGEERAKGNILERFSAQQFPDLHSELNLSSLELGDSALYFCASSQTSGPSYNEQFFGPGTRLTVL.

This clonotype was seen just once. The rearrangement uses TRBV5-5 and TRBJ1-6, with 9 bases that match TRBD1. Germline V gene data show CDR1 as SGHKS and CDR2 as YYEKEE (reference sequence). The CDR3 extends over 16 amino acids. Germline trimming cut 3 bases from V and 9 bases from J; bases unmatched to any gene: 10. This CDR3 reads CASSYALQGAASPLHF. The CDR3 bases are TGTGCCAGCAGCTACGCCCTACAGGGGGCGGCTTCACCCCTCCACTTT.

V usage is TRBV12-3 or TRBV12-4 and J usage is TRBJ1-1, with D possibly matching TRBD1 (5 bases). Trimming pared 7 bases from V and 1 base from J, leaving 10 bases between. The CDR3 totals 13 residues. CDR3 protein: CASTPGRNTEAFF. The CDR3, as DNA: TGTGCCAGCACCCCAGGGCGGAACACTGAAGCTTTCTTT.

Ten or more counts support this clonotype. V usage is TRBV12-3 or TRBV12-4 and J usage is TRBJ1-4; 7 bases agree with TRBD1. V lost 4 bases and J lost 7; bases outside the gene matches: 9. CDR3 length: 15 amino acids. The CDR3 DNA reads TGTGCCAGCAGTTCGACAGGGTTTGAGGGTGAAAAACTGTTTTTT. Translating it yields CASSSTGFEGEKLFF.

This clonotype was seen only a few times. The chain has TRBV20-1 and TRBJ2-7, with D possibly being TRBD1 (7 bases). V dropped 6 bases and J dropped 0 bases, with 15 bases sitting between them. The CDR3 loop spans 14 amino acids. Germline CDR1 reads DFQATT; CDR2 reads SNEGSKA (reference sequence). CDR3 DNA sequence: TGCAGTGCGGGAGGACAGGCCCGCTCCTACGAGCAGTACTTC. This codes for CSAGGQARSYEQYF.

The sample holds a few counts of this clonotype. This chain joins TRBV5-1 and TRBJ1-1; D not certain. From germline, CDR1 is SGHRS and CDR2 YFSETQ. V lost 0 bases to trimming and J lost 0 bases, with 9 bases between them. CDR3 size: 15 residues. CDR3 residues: CASSLEWTLNTEAFF. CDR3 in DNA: TGCGCCAGCAGCTTGGAGTGGACCTTGAACACTGAAGCTTTCTTT.

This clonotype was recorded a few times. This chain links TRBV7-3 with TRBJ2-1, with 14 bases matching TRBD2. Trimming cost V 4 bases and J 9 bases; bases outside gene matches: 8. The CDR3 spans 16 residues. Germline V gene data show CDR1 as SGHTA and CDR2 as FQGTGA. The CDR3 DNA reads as TGTGCCAGCAGCTCAGGACTAGCGGGGGGATATAGTGAGCAGTTCTTC. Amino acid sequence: CASSSGLAGGYSEQFF. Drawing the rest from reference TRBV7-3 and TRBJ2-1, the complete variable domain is GAGVSQTPSNKVTEKGKYVELRCDPISGHTALYWYRQSLGQGPEFLIYFQGTGAADDSGLPNDRFFAVRPEGSVSTLKIQRTERGDSAVYLCASSSGLAGGYSEQFFGPGTRLTVL.

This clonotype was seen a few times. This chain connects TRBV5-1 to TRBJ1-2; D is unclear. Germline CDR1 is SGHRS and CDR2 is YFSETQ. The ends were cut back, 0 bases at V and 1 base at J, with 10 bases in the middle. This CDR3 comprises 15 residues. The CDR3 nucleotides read TGCGCCAGCAGCTTGGTGGGGTCCGTTAACTATGGCTACACCTTC. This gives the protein CASSLVGSVNYGYTF.

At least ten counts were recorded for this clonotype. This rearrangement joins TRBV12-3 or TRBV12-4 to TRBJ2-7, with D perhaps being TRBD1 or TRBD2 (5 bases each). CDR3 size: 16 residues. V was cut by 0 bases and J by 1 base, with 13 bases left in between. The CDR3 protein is CASSLAPGPTSYEQYF. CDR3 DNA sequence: TGTGCCAGCAGTTTAGCGCCGGGGCCGACTTCCTACGAGCAGTACTTC.

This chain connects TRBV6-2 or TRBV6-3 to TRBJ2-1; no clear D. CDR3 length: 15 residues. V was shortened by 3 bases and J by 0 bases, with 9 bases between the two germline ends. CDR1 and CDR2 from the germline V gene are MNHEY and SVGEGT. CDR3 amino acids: CASSYDSSSYNEQFF. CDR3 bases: TGTGCCAGCAGTTATGACTCGAGCTCCTACAATGAGCAGTTCTTC.

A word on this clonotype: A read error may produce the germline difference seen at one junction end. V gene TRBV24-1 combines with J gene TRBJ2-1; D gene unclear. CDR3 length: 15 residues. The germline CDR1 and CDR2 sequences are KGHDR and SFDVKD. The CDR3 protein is CAISDPSHVHNEQFF. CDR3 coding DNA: TGTGCCATCAGTGATCCTAGTCACGTCCACAATGAGCAGTTCTTC.

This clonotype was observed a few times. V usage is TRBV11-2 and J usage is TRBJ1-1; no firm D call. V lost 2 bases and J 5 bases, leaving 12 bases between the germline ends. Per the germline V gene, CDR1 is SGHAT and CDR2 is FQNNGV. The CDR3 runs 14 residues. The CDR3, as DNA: TGTGCCAGCAGCTTATCTGAAACGCGGACTGAAGCTTTCTTT. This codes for CASSLSETRTEAFF.